This T cell receptor beta chain was sequenced during a study of cytomegalovirus exposure and HLA in healthy donors. Across the whole study: The 120 million or so unique TCR beta sequences, from about 179 million T cells, were found by an earlier analysis. Whole-study results and caveats: Among TCR beta chains, those listed as cytomegalovirus-associated numbered approximately 150. Specific recognition of CMV antigens was confirmed in vitro for a few chains (all CMV-associated). When the data were analyzed later, several of the most significant clusters appeared to be linked to common viral pathogens.

Researchers ran the PCR with 60 Vbeta and 13 Jbeta primers. TCRdb's copy holds only in-frame clones and misses some; the assay was immunoSEQ multiplex PCR. The data hold roughly 150,000 clones, with roughly 80% observed a single time. As to this clone: The target antigen is unknown.

Looked up from germline, CDR1 is SGHNT and CDR2 is YYREEE (reference sequence). This CDR3 comprises 13 residues. The V gene end was trimmed by 4 bases and the J gene end by 3 bases; junction bases not matched to a gene: 4. Sequenced input: PBMCs. The clonotype comes from a man aged 18 to 30 in good health and CMV-seropositive. V is TRBV5-4 and J is TRBJ2-7, with 7 bases lining up with TRBD1. The CDR3 loop is CASSRGTDYEQYF. CDR3 in DNA: TGTGCCAGCAGCCGAGGGACAGACTACGAGCAGTACTTC.